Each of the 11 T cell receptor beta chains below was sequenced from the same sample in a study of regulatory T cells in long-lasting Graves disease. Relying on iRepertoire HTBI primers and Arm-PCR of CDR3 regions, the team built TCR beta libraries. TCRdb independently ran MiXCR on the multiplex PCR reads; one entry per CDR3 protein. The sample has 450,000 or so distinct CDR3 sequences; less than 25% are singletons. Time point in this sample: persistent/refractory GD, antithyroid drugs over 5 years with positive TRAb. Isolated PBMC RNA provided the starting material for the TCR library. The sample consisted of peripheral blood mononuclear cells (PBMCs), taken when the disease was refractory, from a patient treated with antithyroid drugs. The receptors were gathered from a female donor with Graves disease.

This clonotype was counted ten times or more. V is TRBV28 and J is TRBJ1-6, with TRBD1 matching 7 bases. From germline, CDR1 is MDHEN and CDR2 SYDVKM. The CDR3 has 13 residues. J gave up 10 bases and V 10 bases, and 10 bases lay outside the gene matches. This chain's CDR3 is CATLRGGGSPLHF. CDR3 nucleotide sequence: TGTGCCACCCTCCGGGGAGGGGGCTCACCCCTCCACTTT.

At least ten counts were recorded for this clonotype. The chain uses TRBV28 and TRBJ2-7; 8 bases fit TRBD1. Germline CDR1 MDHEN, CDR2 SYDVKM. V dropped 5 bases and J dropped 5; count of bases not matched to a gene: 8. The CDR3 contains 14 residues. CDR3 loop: CASSVTGVTDEQYF. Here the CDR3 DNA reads TGTGCCAGCAGTGTGACAGGGGTCACCGACGAGCAGTACTTC. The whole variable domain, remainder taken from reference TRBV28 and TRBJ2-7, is DVKVTQSSRYLVKRTGEKVFLECVQDMDHENMFWYRQDPGLGLRLIYFSYDVKMKEKGDIPEGYSVSREKKERFSLILESASTNQTSMYLCASSVTGVTDEQYFGPGTRLTVT.

CDR3: CASSFTPGTSDTYEQYF. As DNA, the CDR3 is TGTGCCAGCAGTTTTACCCCCGGGACTAGCGATACCTACGAGCAGTACTTC. This chain connects TRBV6-2 or TRBV6-3 to TRBJ2-7; 10 positions agree with TRBD2. This CDR3 is 17 amino acids long. Germline trimming cut 4 bases from V and 2 bases from J; bases unmatched to any gene: 11. Germline V gene data show CDR1 as MNHEY and CDR2 as SVGEGT.

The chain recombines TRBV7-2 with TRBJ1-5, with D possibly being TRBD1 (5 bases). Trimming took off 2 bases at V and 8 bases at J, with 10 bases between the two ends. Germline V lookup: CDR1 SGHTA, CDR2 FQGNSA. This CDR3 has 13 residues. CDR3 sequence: CASSLREGKPQHF. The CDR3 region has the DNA TGTGCCAGCAGCTTACGGGAGGGGAAGCCCCAGCATTTT.

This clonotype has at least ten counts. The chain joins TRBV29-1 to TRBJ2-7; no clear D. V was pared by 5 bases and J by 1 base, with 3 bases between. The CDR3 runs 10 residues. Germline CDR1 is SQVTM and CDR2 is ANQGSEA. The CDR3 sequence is CSVRSYEQYF. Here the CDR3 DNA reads TGCAGCGTTAGATCCTACGAGCAGTACTTC.

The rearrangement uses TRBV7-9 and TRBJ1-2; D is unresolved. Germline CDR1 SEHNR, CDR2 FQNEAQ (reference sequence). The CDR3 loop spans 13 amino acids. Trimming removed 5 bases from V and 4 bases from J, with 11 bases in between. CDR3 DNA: TGTGCCAGCAGCCTCGTTGCTTTCTATGGCTACACCTTC. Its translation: CASSLVAFYGYTF.

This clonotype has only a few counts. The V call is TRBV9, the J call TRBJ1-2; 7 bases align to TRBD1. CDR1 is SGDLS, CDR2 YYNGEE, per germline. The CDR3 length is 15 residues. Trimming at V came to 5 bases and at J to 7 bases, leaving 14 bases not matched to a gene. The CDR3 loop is CASSQPVWAGGGYTF. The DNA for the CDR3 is TGTGCCAGCAGTCAACCCGTCTGGGCAGGGGGTGGCTACACCTTC. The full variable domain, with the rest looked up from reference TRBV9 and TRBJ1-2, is DSGVTQTPKHLITATGQRVTLRCSPRSGDLSVYWYQQSLDQGLQFLIQYYNGEERAKGNILERFSAQQFPDLHSELNLSSLELGDSALYFCASSQPVWAGGGYTFGSGTRLTVV.

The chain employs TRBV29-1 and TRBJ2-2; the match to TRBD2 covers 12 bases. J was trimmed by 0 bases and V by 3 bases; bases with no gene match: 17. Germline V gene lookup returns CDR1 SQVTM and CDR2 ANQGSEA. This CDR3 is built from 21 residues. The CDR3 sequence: CSVDGGLAGPFSAANTGELFF. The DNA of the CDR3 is TGCAGCGTTGACGGGGGACTAGCGGGCCCCTTTTCGGCCGCGAACACCGGGGAGCTGTTTTTT.

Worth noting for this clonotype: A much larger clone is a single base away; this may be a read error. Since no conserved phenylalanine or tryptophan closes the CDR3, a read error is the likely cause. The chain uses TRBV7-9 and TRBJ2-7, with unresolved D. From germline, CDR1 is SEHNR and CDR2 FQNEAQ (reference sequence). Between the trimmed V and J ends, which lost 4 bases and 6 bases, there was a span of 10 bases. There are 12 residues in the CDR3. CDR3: CASSSDRLEQYS. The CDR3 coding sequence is TGTGCCAGCAGCTCCGACCGCCTCGAGCAGTACTCC.

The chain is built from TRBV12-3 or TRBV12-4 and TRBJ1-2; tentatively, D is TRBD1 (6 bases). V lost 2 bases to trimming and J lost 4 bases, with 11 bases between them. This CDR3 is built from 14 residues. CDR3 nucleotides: TGTGCCAGCAGTTTATCCGGCAGGGGCTATGGCTACACCTTC. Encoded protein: CASSLSGRGYGYTF.

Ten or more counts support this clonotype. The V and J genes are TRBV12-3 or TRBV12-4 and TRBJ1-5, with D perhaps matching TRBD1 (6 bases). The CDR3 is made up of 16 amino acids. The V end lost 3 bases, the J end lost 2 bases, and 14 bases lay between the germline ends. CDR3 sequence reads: CASSFISGARNQPQHF. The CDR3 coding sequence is TGTGCCAGCAGTTTCATATCAGGGGCGCGCAATCAGCCCCAGCATTTT.